Listed below are T cell receptor beta chains from one sample, sequenced in a study of PD-L1 blockade in urothelial cancer. Clones were read by immunoSEQ multiplex PCR, and TCRdb kept only the in-frame ones, dropping some. In the table there are about 63,000 clones, about four fifths of which are singletons. Sequences were derived from PBMCs, sampled around atezolizumab (anti-PD-L1) treatment. The source of these receptors is a man in his 70s with urothelial cancer. The CDR3 runs from the conserved cysteine through the conserved F or W. A D gene is named only where the DNA matches it firmly. Clone size, where shown, is once, few, many, or a class for clones that have expanded.

D: NA; V: TRBV5-1; size: NA; CDR3: CASRTTGTPYNEQFF
D: TRBD1; V: TRBV25-1; size: NA; CDR3: CASSEWVEGAVYEQYF
D: TRBD1; V: TRBV11-1; size: NA; CDR3: CASSFDRGGETQYF
D: NA; V: TRBV19; size: NA; CDR3: CASSITPSYGYTF
D: TRBD1; V: TRBV6-1; size: once; CDR3: CASSTGVWVNTEAFF
D: TRBD1; V: TRBV6-5; size: NA; CDR3: CASSHPRQGANGYTF
D: NA; V: TRBV7-2; size: NA; CDR3: CASSQRSGEGEAFF
D: TRBD2; V: TRBV2; size: NA; CDR3: CASSVTSGALGEQYF
D: NA; V: TRBV4-3; size: NA; CDR3: CASSQDLAGELFF
D: TRBD2; V: TRBV5-6; size: NA; CDR3: CASSRGTSGETQYF
D: NA; V: TRBV19; size: NA; CDR3: CASRLQGLNTGELFF
D: NA; V: TRBV9; size: NA; CDR3: CASSPTGSNQPQHF
D: TRBD2; V: TRBV30; size: NA; CDR3: CAWGRGLAGGPRRAGELFF
D: TRBD2; V: TRBV19; size: NA; CDR3: CASSPQAGGNEQFF
D: TRBD1; V: TRBV28; size: NA; CDR3: CASSLWTGENTEAFF